Listed here are 9 T cell receptor beta chains from one sample, sequenced in a study of cytomegalovirus exposure and HLA in healthy donors. The table came from immunoSEQ multiplex PCR; TCRdb's copy has only in-frame clones and leaves some out. The sample lists under 250,000 clones; around 80% were seen once. Source material: PBMCs. These TCRs come from a woman in her 30s in good health and CMV-seronegative.

V and J are TRBV19 and TRBJ1-5, with a possible D match to TRBD1 (5 bases). Trimming stripped 1 base from V and 3 bases from J, with 10 bases between. Germline CDR1 is LNHDA and CDR2 is SQIVND (reference sequence). The CDR3 sequence is 15 residues long. The CDR3 protein is CASSIGSRANQPQHF. In nucleotides, the CDR3 is TGTGCCAGTAGTATAGGGTCCAGGGCCAATCAGCCCCAGCATTTT. Drawing the rest from reference TRBV19 and TRBJ1-5, the complete variable domain is DGGITQSPKYLFRKEGQNVTLSCEQNLNHDAMYWYRQDPGQGLRLIYYSQIVNDFQKGDIAEGYSVSREKKESFPLTVTSAQKNPTAFYLCASSIGSRANQPQHFGDGTRLSIL.

This clone showed up just a few times. This chain links TRBV4-2 with TRBJ1-2; 8 bases match TRBD1. Germline CDR1 and CDR2: LGHNA and YNFKEQ. The CDR3 extends over 15 amino acids. V lost 2 bases to trimming and J lost 3 bases; unmatched junction nucleotides: 5. The CDR3 coding sequence is TGTGCCAGCAGCCAATCCGGACAGGGCCACTATGGCTACACCTTC. It codes for CASSQSGQGHYGYTF.

Notes on this clone: The same CDR3 also results from other DNA sequences found in this sample. The V gene is TRBV29-1, the J gene TRBJ2-7, with TRBD1 matching 7 bases. Germline CDR1 reads SQVTM; CDR2 reads ANQGSEA. Trimming removed 1 base from V and 3 bases from J; junction bases left unmatched: 0. This CDR3 contains 12 residues. Here the CDR3 reads CSVEGQGYEQYF. CDR3 in DNA: TGCAGCGTTGAAGGACAGGGCTACGAGCAGTACTTC.

The chain joins TRBV19 to TRBJ2-2; 8 nucleotides align to TRBD1. Trimming cost V 3 bases and J 6 bases; bases outside gene matches: 6. Germline V gene lookup returns CDR1 LNHDA and CDR2 SQIVND (reference sequence). This CDR3 spans 15 amino acids. The CDR3 region is CASSIVYRGSGELFF. The CDR3 nucleotides read TGTGCCAGTAGTATCGTGTACAGGGGGTCCGGGGAGCTGTTTTTT.

This clone was recorded many times. The chain uses TRBV19 and TRBJ2-7; 9 nucleotides align to TRBD2. The junction had 6 bases not matched to a gene; V was cut back by 3 bases and J by 3 bases. The CDR3 contains 15 residues. Germline V gene data show CDR1 as LNHDA and CDR2 as SQIVND (reference sequence). CDR3 sequence reads: CASSILLAGFYEQYF. Here the CDR3 DNA reads TGTGCCAGTAGTATCTTGCTAGCGGGGTTCTACGAGCAGTACTTC.

This chain links TRBV18 with TRBJ1-5; D unclear. CDR1 and CDR2 from the germline V gene are KGHSH and LQKENI. This CDR3 spans 15 amino acids. Trimming removed 2 bases at V and 2 bases at J, with 10 bases between. As DNA, the CDR3 is TGTGCCAGCTCACCAAACTACGGTGGCAATCAGCCCCAGCATTTT. It is translated as CASSPNYGGNQPQHF.

CDR3 sequence: CASRDRGLYGYTF. CDR3 nucleotide sequence: TGTGCCAGTAGGGACAGGGGCCTCTATGGCTACACCTTC. The chain recombines TRBV6-5 with TRBJ1-2; 10 nucleotides agree with TRBD1. This CDR3 is 13 amino acids long. The germline V gene encodes CDR1 MNHEY and CDR2 SVGAGI. The J segment lost 4 bases and the V segment lost 9 bases, leaving 5 bases of the junction unmatched.

The rearrangement joins TRBV18 to TRBJ2-7; TRBD2 agrees at 8 bases. This CDR3 region has 14 residues. Per the germline V gene, CDR1 is KGHSH and CDR2 is LQKENI. The junction had 6 bases not matched to a gene; V was cut back by 4 bases and J by 4 bases. The CDR3 DNA follows: TGTGCCAGCTCACTGAGCGGGAGAGGATACGAGCAGTACTTC. This translates into CASSLSGRGYEQYF.

The chain links TRBV2 to TRBJ2-1; D is possibly TRBD1 (6 bases). CDR3 size: 16 residues. The V end lost 6 bases, the J end lost 1 base, and 16 bases lay between the germline ends. Germline assignment: CDR1 SNHLY and CDR2 FYNNEI. CDR3 coding DNA: TGTGCCAGCAGAGAACGGACAGCCCTTTCCTACAATGAGCAGTTCTTC. This codes for CASRERTALSYNEQFF.